This T cell receptor beta chain was found in a study of vaccination effects on CD4 cells after COVID-19. The study's findings and limits: Missing from the study were early post-infection timepoints, and its convalescent patients were few.

Germline V gene sequence: CDR1 SGHNT, CDR2 YYREEE (reference sequence). The CDR3 contains 17 residues. V was trimmed by 0 bases and J by 5 bases, leaving 17 bases between them. Repertoires were generated with immunoSEQ multiplex PCR, while TCRdb's copy carries only in-frame clones and drops some. Altogether tens of thousands of clones are present, more than 70% being singletons, with the ten largest covering over 0.95%. Antigen-specific CD4+ T cells were expanded with viral peptide pools in the ViraFEST assay before sequencing. Isolating CD4+ T cells followed ten to eleven days of culture. Each participant was administered two doses of either the BNT162b2 or the mRNA-1273 vaccine. Supplemented with around 9.8 IU/ml IL-2 and about 10 ug/ml peptides, two million PBMC per well were kept in culture. Half-medium exchanges with IL-2 medium took place on days 3 and 7. With regard to this clone: Antigen specificity is unknown.

This chain uses TRBV5-4 with TRBJ2-2; possibly TRBD1 or TRBD2 for D (6 bases each). The receptor's source is a human donor who received a COVID-19 vaccine. The input for sequencing was CD4+ T cells from PBMCs cultured with HCoV-229E spike peptides, taken after COVID-19 vaccination. The DNA of the CDR3 is TGTGCCAGCAGCTTGGGGGGAGGCCAGGGGAATACCGGGGAGCTGTTTTTT. It codes for CASSLGGGQGNTGELFF.